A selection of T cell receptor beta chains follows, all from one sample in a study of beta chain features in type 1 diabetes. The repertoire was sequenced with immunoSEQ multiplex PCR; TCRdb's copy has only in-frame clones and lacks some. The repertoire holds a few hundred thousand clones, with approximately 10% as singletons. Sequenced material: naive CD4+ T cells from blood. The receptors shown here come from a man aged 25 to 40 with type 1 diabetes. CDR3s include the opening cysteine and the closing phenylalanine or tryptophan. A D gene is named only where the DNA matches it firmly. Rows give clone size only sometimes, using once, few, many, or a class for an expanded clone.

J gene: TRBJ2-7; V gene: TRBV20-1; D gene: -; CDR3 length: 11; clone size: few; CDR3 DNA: TGCAGTGCTCAGGTCTCCTACGAGCAGTACTTC; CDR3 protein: CSAQVSYEQYF
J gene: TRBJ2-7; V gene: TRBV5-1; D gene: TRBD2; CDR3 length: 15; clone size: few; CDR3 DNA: TGCGCCAGCAGCTTGTGGGCTAGCGGGGTCAACGAGCAGTACTTC; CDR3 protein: CASSLWASGVNEQYF
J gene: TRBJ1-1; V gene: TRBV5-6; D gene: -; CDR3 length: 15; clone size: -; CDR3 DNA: TGTGCCAGCAGCGCCGGTTCGGGGTGGTTGACTGAAGCTTTCTTT; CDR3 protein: CASSAGSGWLTEAFF
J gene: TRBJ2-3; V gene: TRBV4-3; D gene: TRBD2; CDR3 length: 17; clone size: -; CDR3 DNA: TGCGCCAGCAGCCAAGTGCCGACTAGCGGGGGGGCGTATACGCAGTATTTT; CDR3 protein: CASSQVPTSGGAYTQYF
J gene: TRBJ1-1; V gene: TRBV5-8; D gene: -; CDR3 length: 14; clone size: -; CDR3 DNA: TGTGCCAGCAGCTGGGCAGGCCTGGGCACTGAAGCTTTCTTT; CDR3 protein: CASSWAGLGTEAFF
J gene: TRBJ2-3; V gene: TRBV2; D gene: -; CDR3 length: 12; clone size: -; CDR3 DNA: TGTGCCAGCAGGGTAGACATAGATACGCAGTATTTT; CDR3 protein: CASRVDIDTQYF
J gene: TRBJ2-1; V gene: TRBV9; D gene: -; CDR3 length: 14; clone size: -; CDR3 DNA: TGTGCCAGCAGCGTAGATCCAGCGGGCAATGAGCAGTTCTTC; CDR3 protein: CASSVDPAGNEQFF
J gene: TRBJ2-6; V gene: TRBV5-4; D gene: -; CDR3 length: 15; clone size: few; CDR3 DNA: TGTGCCAGCATCACCTTAGGGAGTGGGGCCAACGTCCTGACTTTC; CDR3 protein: CASITLGSGANVLTF
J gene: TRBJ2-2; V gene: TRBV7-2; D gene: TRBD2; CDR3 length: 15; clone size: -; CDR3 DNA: TGTGCCAGCAGCTTCCTAGCGGGGGGCACCGGGGAGCTGTTTTTT; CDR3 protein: CASSFLAGGTGELFF
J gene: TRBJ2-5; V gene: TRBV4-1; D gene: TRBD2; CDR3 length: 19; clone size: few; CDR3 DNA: TGCGCCAGCAGCCAAGACAGTGATAGCGGGGGGGCCGTGATGGAGACCCAGTACTTC; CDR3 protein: CASSQDSDSGGAVMETQYF
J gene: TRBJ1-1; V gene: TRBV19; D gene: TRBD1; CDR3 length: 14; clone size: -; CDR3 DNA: TGTGCCAGTAGTCTGGGACAGGGAAACACTGAAGCTTTCTTT; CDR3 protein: CASSLGQGNTEAFF
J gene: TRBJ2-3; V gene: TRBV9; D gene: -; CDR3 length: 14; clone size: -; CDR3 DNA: TGTGCCAGCAGCACGGCTGGAGGCACAGATACGCAGTATTTT; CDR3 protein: CASSTAGGTDTQYF
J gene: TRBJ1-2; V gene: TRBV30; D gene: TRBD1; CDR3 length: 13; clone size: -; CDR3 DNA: TGTGCCTGGAGTATCCAGGGGGCAGGTGGCTACACCTTC; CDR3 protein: CAWSIQGAGGYTF
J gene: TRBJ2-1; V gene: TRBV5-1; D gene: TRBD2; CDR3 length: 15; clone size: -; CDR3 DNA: TGCGCCAGCAGCTTGGCTAGCGGGGCCTACAATGAGCAGTTCTTC; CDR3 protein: CASSLASGAYNEQFF
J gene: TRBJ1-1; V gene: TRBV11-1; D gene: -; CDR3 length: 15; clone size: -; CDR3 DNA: TGTGCCAGCAGCCCTCTCGGGGGATTTGGCACTGAAGCTTTCTTT; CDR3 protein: CASSPLGGFGTEAFF
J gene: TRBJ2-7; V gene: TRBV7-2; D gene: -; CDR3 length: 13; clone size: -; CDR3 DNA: TGTGCCAGCAGCTTGGGTCAGCGGATCGAGCAGTACTTC; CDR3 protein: CASSLGQRIEQYF
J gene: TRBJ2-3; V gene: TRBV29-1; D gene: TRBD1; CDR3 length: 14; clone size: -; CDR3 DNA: TGCAGCGTTGGACAGGGGGCTTTCACAGATACGCAGTATTTT; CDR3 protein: CSVGQGAFTDTQYF
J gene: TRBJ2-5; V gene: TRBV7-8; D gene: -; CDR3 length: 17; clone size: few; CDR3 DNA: TGTGCCAGCAGCCCGACGATAGCTAGTGCCCCAACACAGACCCAGTACTTC; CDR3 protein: CASSPTIASAPTQTQYF
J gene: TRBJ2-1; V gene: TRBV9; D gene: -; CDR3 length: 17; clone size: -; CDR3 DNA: TGTGCCAGCAGCGTAAGGGGAGACAGGAGAGCCTACAATGAGCAGTTCTTC; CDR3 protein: CASSVRGDRRAYNEQFF
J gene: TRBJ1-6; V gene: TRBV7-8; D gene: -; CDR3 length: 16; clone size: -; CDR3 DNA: TGTGCCAGCAGCTTAGAGGGCAGGGCCACCAATTCACCCCTCCACTTT; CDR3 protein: CASSLEGRATNSPLHF
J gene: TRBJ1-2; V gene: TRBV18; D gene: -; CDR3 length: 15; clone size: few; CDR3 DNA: TGTGCCAGCTCACGCGCGGCCGGGAGCCAAGGGGGCTACACCTTC; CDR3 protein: CASSRAAGSQGGYTF
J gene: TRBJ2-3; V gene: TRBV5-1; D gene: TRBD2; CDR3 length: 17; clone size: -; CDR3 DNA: TGCGCCAGCAGCACCTGGACTAGCGGGGGGGCCGGAGATACGCAGTATTTT; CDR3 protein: CASSTWTSGGAGDTQYF
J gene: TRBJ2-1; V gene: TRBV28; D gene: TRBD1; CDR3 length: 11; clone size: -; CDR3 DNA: TGTGCCAGCAGTAGACAGGGTCCGCAGTTCTTC; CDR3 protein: CASSRQGPQFF
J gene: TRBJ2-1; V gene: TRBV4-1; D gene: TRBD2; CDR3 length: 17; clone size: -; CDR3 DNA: TGCGCCAGCAGCCAAGGGGCTAGCGGGCGCACCTACAATGAGCAGTTCTTC; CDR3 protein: CASSQGASGRTYNEQFF
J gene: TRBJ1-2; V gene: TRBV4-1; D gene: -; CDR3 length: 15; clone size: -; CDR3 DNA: TGCGCCAGCAGCCAAGTGGGGGGGACGAGCTATGGCTACACCTTC; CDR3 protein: CASSQVGGTSYGYTF
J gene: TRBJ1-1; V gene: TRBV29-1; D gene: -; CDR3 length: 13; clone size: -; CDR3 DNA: TGCAGCGTCGCAACAGGGTTGGACACTGAAGCTTTCTTT; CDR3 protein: CSVATGLDTEAFF
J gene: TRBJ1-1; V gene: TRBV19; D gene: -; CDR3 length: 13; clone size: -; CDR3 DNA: TGTGCCAGTAGTCCCGCCCCGGTCACTGAAGCTTTCTTT; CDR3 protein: CASSPAPVTEAFF
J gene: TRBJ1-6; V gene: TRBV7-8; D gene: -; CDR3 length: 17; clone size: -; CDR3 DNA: TGTGCCAGCAGATCTCGGGGGACGCTATCCTATAATTCACCCCTCCACTTT; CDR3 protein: CASRSRGTLSYNSPLHF